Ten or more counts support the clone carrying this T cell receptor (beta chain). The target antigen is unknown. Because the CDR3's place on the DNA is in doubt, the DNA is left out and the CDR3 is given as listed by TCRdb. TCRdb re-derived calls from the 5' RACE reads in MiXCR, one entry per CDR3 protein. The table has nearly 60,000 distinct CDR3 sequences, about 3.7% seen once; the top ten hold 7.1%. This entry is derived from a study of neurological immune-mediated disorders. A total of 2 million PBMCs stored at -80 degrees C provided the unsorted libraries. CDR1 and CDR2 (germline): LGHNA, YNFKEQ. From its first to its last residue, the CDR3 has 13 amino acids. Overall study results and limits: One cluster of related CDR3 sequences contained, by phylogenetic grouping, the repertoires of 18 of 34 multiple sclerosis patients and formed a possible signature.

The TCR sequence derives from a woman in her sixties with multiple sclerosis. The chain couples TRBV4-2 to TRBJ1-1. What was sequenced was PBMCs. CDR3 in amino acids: CASSQVFGSEAFF.